The 9 T cell receptor beta chains in this list originate from one sample, sequenced in a study of shared clonotypes between healthy human individuals. Produced via immunoSEQ multiplex PCR; TCRdb's table is partial and in-frame only. The sample records under 700,000 clones, about 95% being singletons. In the naive CD8 group, cells lacked CD45RO and were positively selected for CCR7, so terminally differentiated effector memory CD45RA+ cells were left out. Sequencing used naive CD8+ T cells sorted from blood. These receptors came from a woman in her twenties or thirties in good health.

The chain employs TRBV5-6 and TRBJ2-5; D is perhaps TRBD1 (5 bases). The tail of the sequence fits TRBJ2-7 better, so the J call may be wrong. The length of the CDR3 is 15 residues. Germline V gives CDR1 SGHDT, CDR2 YYEEEE. CDR3 residues: CASSAMDTSSYEQYF. The CDR3 DNA reads as TGTGCCAGCAGCGCCATGGACACGAGCTCCTACGAGCAGTACTTC.

The rearrangement uses TRBV27 and TRBJ2-7; TRBD2 matches at 9 bases. The CDR3 loop spans 15 amino acids. Trimming removed 0 bases from V and 4 bases from J; junction bases left unmatched: 4. The germline CDR1 and CDR2 sequences are MNHEY and SMNVEV (reference sequence). CDR3 residues: CASSLSSSGIYEQYF. CDR3 DNA: TGTGCCAGCAGTTTATCGTCTAGCGGGATATACGAGCAGTACTTC.

The V gene is TRBV9, the J gene TRBJ1-3; 10 positions match TRBD1. The germline CDR1 and CDR2 sequences are SGDLS and YYNGEE. The V and J ends lost 3 bases and 4 bases, in that order; junction bases with no gene match: 10. There are 17 residues in the CDR3. The CDR3 sequence is CASSAGTGAMRGNTIYF. The CDR3 DNA reads TGTGCCAGCAGCGCTGGGACAGGGGCCATGCGGGGAAACACCATATATTTT.

V usage is TRBV6-6 and J usage is TRBJ2-1; TRBD1 agrees at 8 bases. The CDR3 covers 15 residues. V gave up 1 base and J gave up 6 bases; unmatched junction bases: 5. The germline V gene has CDR1 MNHNY and CDR2 SVGAGI (reference sequence). The CDR3 DNA reads TGTGCCAGCAGTTACTTGGACAGGGTCGGCAATGAGCAGTTCTTC. Encoded protein: CASSYLDRVGNEQFF.

The chain carries TRBV5-1 and TRBJ2-3; 8 nucleotides align to TRBD1. This CDR3 contains 13 residues. From germline, CDR1 is SGHRS and CDR2 YFSETQ. V was clipped by 5 bases and J by 4 bases; unmatched bases: 3. CDR3 amino acids: CASSGQGADTQYF. CDR3 DNA: TGCGCCAGCAGTGGACAGGGTGCAGATACGCAGTATTTT. Full variable domain (remainder filled in from reference TRBV5-1 and TRBJ2-3): KAGVTQTPRYLIKTRGQQVTLSCSPISGHRSVSWYQQTPGQGLQFLFEYFSETQRNKGNFPGRFSGRQFSNSRSEMNVSTLELGDSALYLCASSGQGADTQYFGPGTRLTVL.

The rearrangement uses TRBV11-3 and TRBJ1-1; TRBD1 matches at 8 bases. J lost 11 bases, V lost 0 bases, and 8 bases had no gene match. The germline gives CDR1 SGHNT, CDR2 YENEEA. The length of the CDR3 is 14 residues. This CDR3 is CASSLEPGQAVAFF. CDR3 nucleotides: TGTGCCAGCAGCTTAGAGCCGGGACAGGCTGTTGCTTTCTTT.

V usage is TRBV28 and J usage is TRBJ2-5; tentatively, D is TRBD2 (5 bases). The J call may be faulty, since TRBJ2-7 better matches the DNA end. The length of the CDR3 is 14 residues. From germline, CDR1 is MDHEN and CDR2 SYDVKM. The CDR3 sequence is CASSLDLGAYEQYF. CDR3 nucleotide sequence: TGTGCCAGCAGTTTAGACCTCGGGGCCTACGAGCAGTACTTC.

This chain links TRBV13 with TRBJ2-2; no reliable D call. This CDR3 region has 14 residues. Per germline, CDR1 PRHDT and CDR2 FYEKMQ (reference sequence). Deletions cut 0 bases from V and 6 bases from J, with 8 bases between. The CDR3 loop reads CASSLGQKAGELFF. CDR3 bases: TGTGCCAGCAGCTTAGGGCAGAAAGCCGGGGAGCTGTTTTTT.

This clone appeared a single time. This CDR3 reads CASSPQGESSYEQYF. CDR3 DNA sequence: TGTGCCAGCAGCCCACAGGGGGAAAGCTCCTACGAGCAGTACTTC. The chain has TRBV28 and TRBJ2-7; 8 bases map to TRBD1. After removal of 6 bases from V and 0 bases from J, the junction contained 7 bases not matched to a gene. CDR1 is MDHEN, CDR2 SYDVKM, per germline. The CDR3 has 15 amino acids.